This T cell receptor (beta chain) is drawn from a study of T cell responses to AZD1222 COVID-19 vaccine. Study-wide findings and caveats: Mapped onto spike, vaccine-associated CD4 TCRs spanned it and were dominant at 160-218 and 743-854.

Libraries were prepared by immunoSEQ multiplex PCR; TCRdb keeps only in-frame clonotypes and omits some of them. The sample records 110,000 to 150,000 clones, roughly 90% being singletons. Comment on this clone: Its antigen is as yet unknown. The sample contains more than one DNA sequence encoding this CDR3.

The CDR3 loop spans 13 amino acids. Germline V gene data show CDR1 as GTSNPN and CDR2 as SVGIG (reference sequence). V was pared by 4 bases and J by 6 bases, with 14 bases between. This chain links TRBV30 with TRBJ2-3; possibly TRBD1 or TRBD2 for D (5 bases each). The receptor comes from an adult in good health. Material: peripheral blood, obtained on day 0 of AZD1222 vaccination. The CDR3 DNA follows: TGTGCCTGGAACCGGGGCCTTATGGATACGCAGTATTTT. Encoded protein: CAWNRGLMDTQYF.